The 6 T cell receptor beta chains reported below all come from one sample, sequenced in a study of control samples from healthy donors and cancer patients. Sequencing was performed with immunoSEQ multiplex PCR; in TCRdb, only in-frame clones are kept and a portion is missing. This table has about 85,000 clones, approximately 89% appearing once. The sequenced sample consisted of blood. These TCRs come from a man aged 45-65 years in good health.

The V call is TRBV3-1 (or the pseudogene TRBV3-2), the J call TRBJ1-1; tentatively, D is TRBD1 (6 bases). V was shortened by 6 bases and J by 0 bases, with 11 bases between the two germline ends. Germline CDR1 is LGHDT and CDR2 is YNNKEL (reference sequence). The CDR3 loop spans 14 amino acids. CDR3 in amino acids: CASRPDRLNTEAFF. The CDR3 bases are TGTGCCAGCAGACCCGACAGGTTGAACACTGAAGCTTTCTTT.

This clone showed up just a few times. The genes are TRBV6-5 and TRBJ1-6; 10 nucleotides align to TRBD1. This CDR3 has 15 amino acids. Germline CDR1 MNHEY, CDR2 SVGAGI. V lost 6 bases and J lost 9; bases outside the gene matches: 8. CDR3 coding DNA: TGTGCCAGCAGGCCCGGGACAGGGGTGGTTTCACCCCTCCACTTT. Translated, it gives CASRPGTGVVSPLHF.

This chain's CDR3 is CAWSGQSYNEQFF. CDR3 nucleotide sequence: TGTGCCTGGAGTGGTCAGTCCTACAATGAGCAGTTCTTC. This chain links TRBV30 with TRBJ2-1; D is uncertain. V was pared by 1 base and J by 1 base, with 5 bases between. Germline-derived CDR1 and CDR2 are GTSNPN and SVGIG (reference sequence). This CDR3 spans 13 amino acids.

The V and J genes are TRBV19 and TRBJ1-5; D is possibly TRBD1 (6 bases). The CDR3 is 17 residues long. V was shortened by 3 bases and J by 8 bases, with 23 bases between the two germline ends. Germline CDR1 reads LNHDA; CDR2 reads SQIVND (reference sequence). The CDR3 region has the DNA TGTGCCAGTAGTATGGCACTAGGTGGGGGGCTAAGAAAGCCCCAGCATTTT. It specifies CASSMALGGGLRKPQHF.

The chain joins TRBV2 to TRBJ2-5; weak D call: TRBD1 (5 bases). The germline V and J ends were trimmed by 2 bases and 4 bases, with 5 bases remaining between them. The length of the CDR3 is 12 residues. Germline values: CDR1 SNHLY, CDR2 FYNNEI. CDR3 residues: CASSERGETQYF. The CDR3 DNA is TGTGCCAGCAGTGAAAGGGGAGAGACCCAGTACTTC.

J is TRBJ2-5 and V is TRBV27, with D possibly TRBD2 on 5 matching bases. V was shortened by 3 bases and J by 2 bases, with 7 bases between the two germline ends. The CDR3 is 13 residues long. Germline CDR1 reads MNHEY; CDR2 reads SMNVEV (reference sequence). In nucleotides, the CDR3 is TGTGCCAGCAGTTTCCAGCGGCAAGAGACCCAGTACTTC. It translates to CASSFQRQETQYF.